The 12 T cell receptor beta chains below come from one sample, sequenced in a study of blood T cell repertoires in COVID-19. Repertoires were generated with immunoSEQ multiplex PCR, while TCRdb's copy carries only in-frame clones and drops some. The sample shows around 320,000 clones, 90% of them seen only once. The sequenced sample consisted of PBMCs or T cells enriched from blood (not recorded which). All receptors come from a woman aged 18 to 35 with acute COVID-19.

The V call is TRBV5-6, the J call TRBJ1-3; D not resolved. The germline gives CDR1 SGHDT, CDR2 YYEEEE. V lost 1 base and J 0 bases, leaving 5 bases between the germline ends. The CDR3 has 14 residues. The DNA of the CDR3 is TGTGCCAGCAGCTTGTTCTCCTCTGGAAACACCATATATTTT. Protein product: CASSLFSSGNTIYF.

The chain combines TRBV6-4 with TRBJ1-1, with D unclear. V lost 3 bases and J 1 base, leaving 6 bases between the germline ends. This CDR3 spans 13 amino acids. CDR1 MRHNA and CDR2 SNTAGT come from the germline V gene. The CDR3 is CASSERRNTEAFF. As DNA, the CDR3 is TGTGCCAGCAGTGAGCGCCGGAACACTGAAGCTTTCTTT.

The chain uses TRBV30 and TRBJ1-1; D is ambiguous. Trimming removed 2 bases from V and 0 bases from J, with 13 bases in between. Per the germline V gene, CDR1 is GTSNPN and CDR2 is SVGIG (reference sequence). The CDR3 extends over 15 amino acids. The CDR3 DNA reads as TGTGCCTGGAGTTCGGGAGTGTCCATGAACACTGAAGCTTTCTTT. It codes for CAWSSGVSMNTEAFF.

The chain couples TRBV19 to TRBJ2-3; possible D gene TRBD2, 6 bases. V gave up 7 bases and J gave up 0 bases, with 14 bases separating them. The CDR3 consists of 15 residues. CDR1 and CDR2 from the germline V gene are LNHDA and SQIVND (reference sequence). The CDR3 loop is CASTPSRGSTDTQYF. Here the CDR3 DNA reads TGTGCCAGTACCCCCTCACGGGGGAGCACAGATACGCAGTATTTT. The entire variable domain, with the rest obtained from reference TRBV19 and TRBJ2-3, is as follows: DGGITQSPKYLFRKEGQNVTLSCEQNLNHDAMYWYRQDPGQGLRLIYYSQIVNDFQKGDIAEGYSVSREKKESFPLTVTSAQKNPTAFYLCASTPSRGSTDTQYFGPGTRLTVL.

The J gene is TRBJ2-2, the V gene TRBV28; a possible D gene is TRBD1 (8 bases). The CDR3 contains 14 residues. The ends were cut back, 6 bases at V and 5 bases at J, with 13 bases in the middle. Germline values: CDR1 MDHEN, CDR2 SYDVKM. Written as DNA, the CDR3 is TGTGCCAGCAGGGTACAGGGGGGGACCGGGGAGCTGTTTTTT. Amino acid sequence: CASRVQGGTGELFF.

J is TRBJ1-1 and V is TRBV7-9, with D maybe TRBD1 (5 bases). The CDR3 consists of 13 residues. In germline, CDR1 is SEHNR, CDR2 FQNEAQ (reference sequence). V lost 1 base, J lost 5 bases, and 8 bases lay in between. This CDR3 is CASSLGSGTEAFF. DNA for the CDR3: TGTGCCAGCAGCTTAGGATCAGGGACTGAAGCTTTCTTT.

This chain links TRBV15 with TRBJ1-2, with D perhaps matching TRBD1 (6 bases). V dropped 3 bases and J dropped 7 bases, with 15 bases sitting between them. Germline assignment: CDR1 LNHNV and CDR2 YYDKDF (reference sequence). The CDR3 spans 14 residues. The CDR3 here is CATSSSRGTLGYTF. The CDR3 region has the DNA TGTGCCACCAGCAGTTCCCGTGGGACACTTGGCTACACCTTC.

The rearrangement links TRBV5-1 to TRBJ2-1; D is unclear. Germline CDR1 is SGHRS and CDR2 is YFSETQ. The germline V and J ends were trimmed by 7 bases and 5 bases, with 16 bases remaining between them. The CDR3 covers 14 residues. This CDR3 reads CASPHKERNNEQFF. CDR3 bases: TGCGCCAGCCCACATAAGGAGAGAAACAATGAGCAGTTCTTC. Full variable domain (outside the CDR3, taken from reference TRBV5-1 and TRBJ2-1): KAGVTQTPRYLIKTRGQQVTLSCSPISGHRSVSWYQQTPGQGLQFLFEYFSETQRNKGNFPGRFSGRQFSNSRSEMNVSTLELGDSALYLCASPHKERNNEQFFGPGTRLTVL.

This clone appeared a single time. The chain links TRBV4-2 to TRBJ2-2, with D uncertain. Germline V lookup: CDR1 LGHNA, CDR2 YNFKEQ. V was shortened by 1 base and J by 0 bases, with 12 bases between the two germline ends. The CDR3 length is 17 residues. This CDR3 reads CASSQGMEHTNTGELFF. The CDR3 DNA sequence: TGTGCCAGCAGCCAAGGAATGGAGCACACGAACACCGGGGAGCTGTTTTTT.

The chain combines TRBV7-9 with TRBJ1-3, with TRBD1 as a possible D gene (5 bases). V lost 1 base and J 7 bases, leaving 8 bases between the germline ends. The CDR3 contains 13 residues. Germline-derived CDR1 and CDR2 are SEHNR and FQNEAQ (reference sequence). The CDR3 nucleotides are TGTGCCAGCAGCTTAGTACGGGGGAACACCATATATTTT. Translated: CASSLVRGNTIYF.

J is TRBJ2-5 and V is TRBV12-3 or TRBV12-4; no firm D call. This CDR3 has 12 amino acids. The germline V and J ends were trimmed by 7 bases and 2 bases, with 8 bases remaining between them. The CDR3 DNA reads TGTGCCAGCATGGGCAGACAAGAGACCCAGTACTTC. This sequence encodes CASMGRQETQYF.

V gene TRBV29-1 combines with J gene TRBJ2-7, with 7 bases fitting TRBD1. The V and J ends lost 6 bases and 12 bases, in that order; junction bases with no gene match: 11. This CDR3 region has 11 residues. The germline V gene has CDR1 SQVTM and CDR2 ANQGSEA. CDR3 in DNA: TGCAGCGTAGGGGACAGCCCTAAGTCGTACTTC. This sequence encodes CSVGDSPKSYF.